A selection of T cell receptor beta chains follows, all from one sample in a study of OX40 agonist ivuxolimab in advanced cancers. Sequencing was performed with immunoSEQ multiplex PCR; in TCRdb, only in-frame clones are kept and a portion is missing. This table has just over 25,000 clones, 65% to 90% appearing once. The sample consisted of CD4+ or CD8+ T cells sorted from blood, taken in a trial of the OX40 agonist ivuxolimab. The receptors derive from an adult with an advanced solid tumor such as melanoma, head and neck, liver or kidney cancer. The CDR3 runs from the conserved cysteine through the conserved F or W. The order of the fields is J gene, clone size, D gene, V gene, CDR3 DNA, CDR3 protein. The D gene is left open where the match is weak. For some rows the clone size is stated as once, few or many, or as a class when expanded; others skip it.

j_call: TRBJ2-7; clone_size: -; d_call: TRBD2; v_call: TRBV14; cdr3_nt: TGTGCCAGCAGCGGACCGACTAGCGGGGATTACGAGCAGTACTTC; cdr3_aa: CASSGPTSGDYEQYF
j_call: TRBJ1-6; clone_size: -; d_call: -; v_call: TRBV28; cdr3_nt: TGTGCCAGCAGTGCCCCTGGGGGGAATCGTTCACCCCTCCACTTT; cdr3_aa: CASSAPGGNRSPLHF
j_call: TRBJ2-1; clone_size: -; d_call: TRBD2; v_call: TRBV7-8; cdr3_nt: TGTGCCAGCAGCCACCTAGCGGGGGCCTCCTACAATGAGCAGTTCTTC; cdr3_aa: CASSHLAGASYNEQFF
j_call: TRBJ2-5; clone_size: -; d_call: -; v_call: TRBV6-5; cdr3_nt: TGTGCCAGCACCGACGGGGCCAGGGAAGAGACCCAGTACTTC; cdr3_aa: CASTDGAREETQYF
j_call: TRBJ2-3; clone_size: large; d_call: TRBD1; v_call: TRBV9; cdr3_nt: TGTGCCAGCAAGGGGACAGGGAGCACAGATACGCAGTATTTT; cdr3_aa: CASKGTGSTDTQYF
j_call: TRBJ2-7; clone_size: -; d_call: -; v_call: TRBV6-5; cdr3_nt: TGTGCCAGCAGTTCCGCCAGCCTCGAGCAGTACTTC; cdr3_aa: CASSSASLEQYF
j_call: TRBJ2-2; clone_size: -; d_call: -; v_call: TRBV27; cdr3_nt: TGTGCCAGCAATTCGTACAGGGTGAACACCGGGGAGCTGTTTTTT; cdr3_aa: CASNSYRVNTGELFF
j_call: TRBJ2-3; clone_size: -; d_call: TRBD1; v_call: TRBV7-6; cdr3_nt: TGTGCCAGCAGCTTAGCGGGGGACAGGGGCACAGATACGCAGTATTTT; cdr3_aa: CASSLAGDRGTDTQYF
j_call: TRBJ2-1; clone_size: -; d_call: TRBD1; v_call: TRBV27; cdr3_nt: TGTGCCAGCAGTCGTTCGACAGGGGACCAGTTCTTC; cdr3_aa: CASSRSTGDQFF
j_call: TRBJ2-5; clone_size: -; d_call: TRBD2; v_call: TRBV6-6; cdr3_nt: TGTGCCAGCAGCCACCTGCCGGGGGGGGGAAGTGAGACCCAGTACTTC; cdr3_aa: CASSHLPGGGSETQYF
j_call: TRBJ2-5; clone_size: -; d_call: -; v_call: TRBV5-6; cdr3_nt: TGTGCCAGCAGCTTGGTAGGGCCAGATGAAGAGACCCAGTACTTC; cdr3_aa: CASSLVGPDEETQYF
j_call: TRBJ1-2; clone_size: -; d_call: -; v_call: TRBV9; cdr3_nt: TGTGCCAGCAGCGTAGGCGGGGCTGGCTACACCTTC; cdr3_aa: CASSVGGAGYTF
j_call: TRBJ2-7; clone_size: -; d_call: -; v_call: TRBV29-1; cdr3_nt: TGCAGCGTGATGGGGGGACAGTTTTCCTACGAGCAGTACTTC; cdr3_aa: CSVMGGQFSYEQYF
j_call: TRBJ2-5; clone_size: -; d_call: -; v_call: TRBV7-9; cdr3_nt: TGTGCCAGCAGTTCCGAAGGGACAAATTGGGAGACCCAGTACTTC; cdr3_aa: CASSSEGTNWETQYF
j_call: TRBJ2-7; clone_size: -; d_call: TRBD2; v_call: TRBV7-9; cdr3_nt: TGTGCCAGCGGGAGCGGGGATTACGAGCAGTACTTC; cdr3_aa: CASGSGDYEQYF
j_call: TRBJ2-7; clone_size: -; d_call: -; v_call: TRBV2; cdr3_nt: TGTGCCAGCAGTGAAATCAGGGCCTACGAGCAGTACTTC; cdr3_aa: CASSEIRAYEQYF
j_call: TRBJ1-1; clone_size: -; d_call: -; v_call: TRBV19; cdr3_nt: TGTGCCAGTAGTATGGTGTACACTGAAGCTTTCTTT; cdr3_aa: CASSMVYTEAFF
j_call: TRBJ2-1; clone_size: -; d_call: -; v_call: TRBV18; cdr3_nt: TGTGCCAGCTCACCACCGGCGGTTCCGCATGAGCAGTTCTTC; cdr3_aa: CASSPPAVPHEQFF
j_call: TRBJ1-2; clone_size: -; d_call: -; v_call: TRBV5-1; cdr3_nt: TGCGCCAGCAGCTTCACGGGGGCGCGAGACTATGGCTACACCTTC; cdr3_aa: CASSFTGARDYGYTF
j_call: TRBJ1-6; clone_size: once; d_call: -; v_call: TRBV27; cdr3_nt: TGTGCCAGCAGTTCCCGGTTGTTAAATTCACCCCTCCACTTT; cdr3_aa: CASSSRLLNSPLHF
j_call: TRBJ2-5; clone_size: -; d_call: -; v_call: TRBV4-1; cdr3_nt: TGCGCCAGCAGCCAGGCCGAGGGACTCAAACGAGGAGAGACCCAGTACTTC; cdr3_aa: CASSQAEGLKRGETQYF
j_call: TRBJ2-2; clone_size: -; d_call: TRBD1; v_call: TRBV7-9; cdr3_nt: TGTGCCAGCAGCCCCCGGGACAGGGCGGACGGGGAGCTGTTTTTT; cdr3_aa: CASSPRDRADGELFF
j_call: TRBJ1-1; clone_size: -; d_call: -; v_call: TRBV5-4; cdr3_nt: TGTGCCAGCCCGGGCGGATCGAACACTGAAGCTTTCTTT; cdr3_aa: CASPGGSNTEAFF
j_call: TRBJ2-5; clone_size: -; d_call: TRBD2; v_call: TRBV7-3; cdr3_nt: TGTGCCAGCAGCTTAACCGGGAGGGGGTCTAGCGGGCAAGAGACCCAGTACTTC; cdr3_aa: CASSLTGRGSSGQETQYF
j_call: TRBJ2-3; clone_size: -; d_call: TRBD2; v_call: TRBV13; cdr3_nt: TGTGCCAGCAGCCCTAGCGGGGGGCCAGCAACAGATACGCAGTATTTT; cdr3_aa: CASSPSGGPATDTQYF
j_call: TRBJ2-1; clone_size: -; d_call: -; v_call: TRBV30; cdr3_nt: TGTGCCTGGAGTTTCCAGGACTACAATGAGCAGTTCTTC; cdr3_aa: CAWSFQDYNEQFF
j_call: TRBJ1-5; clone_size: -; d_call: -; v_call: TRBV7-8; cdr3_nt: TGTGCCAGCAGCTTAGCCGACAGTGTTCAGCCCCAGCATTTT; cdr3_aa: CASSLADSVQPQHF
j_call: TRBJ2-1; clone_size: -; d_call: TRBD1; v_call: TRBV13; cdr3_nt: TGTGCCCTAGCCCGGGACAGGCACAATGAGCAGTTCTTC; cdr3_aa: CALARDRHNEQFF
j_call: TRBJ1-2; clone_size: -; d_call: -; v_call: TRBV9; cdr3_nt: TGTGCCAGCAGCGTAGGGTCCTTGGGGGCTGTCAATGGCTACACCTTC; cdr3_aa: CASSVGSLGAVNGYTF
j_call: TRBJ2-2; clone_size: -; d_call: TRBD2; v_call: TRBV7-9; cdr3_nt: TGTGCCAGCAGCAGGGCGGGAGGGCGGAACACCGGGGAGCTGTTTTTT; cdr3_aa: CASSRAGGRNTGELFF
j_call: TRBJ2-7; clone_size: -; d_call: -; v_call: TRBV5-1; cdr3_nt: TGCGCCAGCAGCTTCGACAAGCCCTACGAGCAGTACTTC; cdr3_aa: CASSFDKPYEQYF
j_call: TRBJ2-1; clone_size: -; d_call: TRBD2; v_call: TRBV7-9; cdr3_nt: TGTGCCAGCAGCACTTCCTCTAGCGGGAGGGCCCCCAATGAGCAGTTCTTC; cdr3_aa: CASSTSSSGRAPNEQFF
j_call: TRBJ2-1; clone_size: -; d_call: TRBD2; v_call: TRBV7-6; cdr3_nt: TGTGCCAGCAGCTCACTGGGACTAGTAACCAATGAGCAGTTCTTC; cdr3_aa: CASSSLGLVTNEQFF
j_call: TRBJ2-7; clone_size: -; d_call: TRBD2; v_call: TRBV7-9; cdr3_nt: TGTGCCAGCAGCTTAGGTAGCGGGAGTTACGAGCAGTACTTC; cdr3_aa: CASSLGSGSYEQYF
j_call: TRBJ2-7; clone_size: -; d_call: TRBD1; v_call: TRBV4-1; cdr3_nt: TGCGCCAGCAGCCAAGGAAACAGGGGGAACGAGCAGTACTTC; cdr3_aa: CASSQGNRGNEQYF
j_call: TRBJ2-5; clone_size: -; d_call: TRBD2; v_call: TRBV5-1; cdr3_nt: TGCGCCAGCAGCCCCCCGGGGGGGGAGGGTTTCGCAGAGACCCAGTACTTC; cdr3_aa: CASSPPGGEGFAETQYF
j_call: TRBJ2-7; clone_size: -; d_call: TRBD1; v_call: TRBV5-1; cdr3_nt: TGCGCCAGCAGCTTCGTCGGGACAGGTGGAGAGCAGTACTTC; cdr3_aa: CASSFVGTGGEQYF
j_call: TRBJ2-3; clone_size: once; d_call: TRBD1; v_call: TRBV4-1; cdr3_nt: TGCGCCAGCAGCCAAAGGGAGACAGGGGGCGTTAATTCGGATACGCAGTATTTT; cdr3_aa: CASSQRETGGVNSDTQYF
j_call: TRBJ1-2; clone_size: -; d_call: -; v_call: TRBV30; cdr3_nt: TGTGCCTGGCCTCCTGGGGGCGTCTATGGCTACACCTTC; cdr3_aa: CAWPPGGVYGYTF